This T cell receptor (beta chain) comes out of a study of T cells after posttransplantation cyclophosphamide. Method: immunoSEQ multiplex PCR; TCRdb's copy keeps in-frame clones and lacks some. The sample lists roughly 23,000 clones, less than 90% occurring once. Busulfan-fludarabine conditioning, marrow transplant, and cyclophosphamide on days +3 and +4 were administered. The study's findings and limits: Recipient CMV seropositivity and CMV reactivation strongly tracked TRB clonality. Donor CD8+ memory clones often dominated recipient blood repertoires at later times. Skin or GI-infiltrating T cells shared few TRB sequences with blood.

The V gene end was trimmed by 3 bases and the J gene end by 5 bases; junction bases not matched to a gene: 8. CDR1 SGDLS and CDR2 YYNGEE come from the germline V gene. The CDR3 runs to 15 residues. There are a few counts of this clone. Its matching antigen is unknown. The source material was PBMCs, sampled after allogeneic stem cell transplant with posttransplant cyclophosphamide. This TCR came from a female patient aged 30-39 years who received an allogeneic stem cell transplant from an unrelated donor, was CMV-positive, and had no GVHD. Some T cells here may be from the graft donor. The chain uses TRBV9 and TRBJ2-3; 8 positions match TRBD2. The DNA for the CDR3 is TGTGCCAGCAGCGCGGGGGGGGTAGCAATAGATACGCAGTATTTT. Its translation is CASSAGGVAIDTQYF. The entire variable domain, with the rest obtained from reference TRBV9 and TRBJ2-3, is as follows: DSGVTQTPKHLITATGQRVTLRCSPRSGDLSVYWYQQSLDQGLQFLIQYYNGEERAKGNILERFSAQQFPDLHSELNLSSLELGDSALYFCASSAGGVAIDTQYFGPGTRLTVL.